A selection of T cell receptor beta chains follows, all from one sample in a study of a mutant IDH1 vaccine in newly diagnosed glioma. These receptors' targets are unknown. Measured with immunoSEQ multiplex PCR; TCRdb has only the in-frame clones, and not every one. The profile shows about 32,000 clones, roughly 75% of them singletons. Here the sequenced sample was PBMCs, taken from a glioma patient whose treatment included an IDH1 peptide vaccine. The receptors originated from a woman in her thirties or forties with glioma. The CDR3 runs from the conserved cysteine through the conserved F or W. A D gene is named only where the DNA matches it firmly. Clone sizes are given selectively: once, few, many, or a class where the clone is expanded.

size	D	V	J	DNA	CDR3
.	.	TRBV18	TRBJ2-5	TGTGCCAGCTCGTCGACCACGGGGGTACGGGAGACCCAGTACTTC	CASSSTTGVRETQYF
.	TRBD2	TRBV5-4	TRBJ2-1	TGTGCCAGCAGCTCCGGACTAGCGGGGGGGCCTGGAGCTGAGCAGTTCTTC	CASSSGLAGGPGAEQFF
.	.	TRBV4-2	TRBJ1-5	TGTGCCAGCAGCCAAGAATCGACTAATCAGCCCCAGCATTTT	CASSQESTNQPQHF
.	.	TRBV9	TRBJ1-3	TGTGCCAGCAGCGTAGAAGGGCCCTCTGGAAACACCATATATTTT	CASSVEGPSGNTIYF
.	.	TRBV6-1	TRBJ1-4	TGTGCCAGCTCTCAGGGCCCTGCAACTAATGAAAAACTGTTTTTT	CASSQGPATNEKLFF
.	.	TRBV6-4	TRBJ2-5	TGTGCCAGCAGTGACTCGTTGGGAGAGACCCAGTACTTC	CASSDSLGETQYF
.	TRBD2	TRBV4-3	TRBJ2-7	TGCGCCAGCAGCCAAGCTGCGCGGGGGATCTACGAGCAGTACTTC	CASSQAARGIYEQYF
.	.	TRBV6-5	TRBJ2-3	TGTGCCAGCAGGAAAGGGGATACGCAGTATTTT	CASRKGDTQYF
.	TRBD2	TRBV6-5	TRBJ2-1	TGTGCCAGTTCGGGGGGGAACTCCTACAATGAGCAGTTCTTC	CASSGGNSYNEQFF
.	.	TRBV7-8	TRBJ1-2	TGTGCCAGCAGCACACCCCGGACAGCACCCGCCACCTATGGCTACACCTTC	CASSTPRTAPATYGYTF
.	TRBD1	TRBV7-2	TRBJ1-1	TGTGCCAGCAGCCTCCGGGACAGCTACACTGAAGCTTTCTTT	CASSLRDSYTEAFF
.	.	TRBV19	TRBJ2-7	TGTGCCAGTAGTCTAATAGCGTCTTCCGAGCAGTACTTC	CASSLIASSEQYF
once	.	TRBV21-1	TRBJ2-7	TGTGCCAGCAGCAGCCCCTCGGTCAGGGCTAACTACGAGCAGTACTTC	CASSSPSVRANYEQYF
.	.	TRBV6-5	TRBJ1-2	TGTGCCAGCAGTTACGGGGGGCGCGGCTATGGCTACACCTTC	CASSYGGRGYGYTF
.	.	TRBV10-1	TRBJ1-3	TGCGCCAGCCAGGGATCTGGAAACACCATATATTTT	CASQGSGNTIYF
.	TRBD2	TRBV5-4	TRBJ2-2	TGTGCCAGCAGCTTGGCGGGGGGTCACACCGGGGAGCTGTTTTTT	CASSLAGGHTGELFF
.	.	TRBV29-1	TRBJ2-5	TGCAGCGTTGGGGGGGCAGGGAACCAAGAGACCCAGTACTTC	CSVGGAGNQETQYF
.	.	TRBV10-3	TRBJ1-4	TGTGCCATCAGTGGGGGGCCGACAGGATCTGAAAAACTGTTTTTT	CAISGGPTGSEKLFF
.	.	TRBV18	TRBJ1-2	TGTGCCAGCTCACCATCGACGGGAAACGTTGGCTATGGCTACACCTTC	CASSPSTGNVGYGYTF
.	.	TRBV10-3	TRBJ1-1	TGTGCCATCAGTGCTCCGAAGGGGTCGGACACTGAAGCTTTCTTT	CAISAPKGSDTEAFF
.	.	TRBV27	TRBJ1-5	TGTGCCAGCAGTCTTTCCGGGACAAACTATCAGCCCCAGCATTTT	CASSLSGTNYQPQHF
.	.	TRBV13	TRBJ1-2	TGTGCCAGCAGCCCCCGACAGAACTATGGCTACACCTTC	CASSPRQNYGYTF
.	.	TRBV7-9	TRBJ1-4	TGTGCCAGCAGCCGCAGGGAGGAAAAACTGTTTTTT	CASSRREEKLFF
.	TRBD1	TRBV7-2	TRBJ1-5	TGTGCCAGCAGCTCCCGGACAGGGAAAGGTGGTCAGCCCCAGCATTTT	CASSSRTGKGGQPQHF
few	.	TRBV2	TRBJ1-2	TGTGCCAGCAGTGAAGTTCAAAATCTTCGGGGCTACACCTTC	CASSEVQNLRGYTF
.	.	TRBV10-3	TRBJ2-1	TGTGCCATCAGGGGTGCCTTGGGTGGGGGCGATGAGCAGTTCTTC	CAIRGALGGGDEQFF
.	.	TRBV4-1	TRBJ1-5	TGCGCCAGCAGCACGACAGTGCATAGCAATCAGCCCCAGCATTTT	CASSTTVHSNQPQHF
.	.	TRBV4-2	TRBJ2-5	TGTGCCAGCAGCCAAGACGCGACACCCCAAGAGACCCAGTACTTC	CASSQDATPQETQYF
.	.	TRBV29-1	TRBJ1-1	TGCAGCGTTGAAGATCGTTCGGGCACTGAAGCTTTCTTT	CSVEDRSGTEAFF
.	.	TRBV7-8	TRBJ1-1	TGTGCCAGCAGCTTAGCGGAGGGGACAAACACTGAAGCTTTCTTT	CASSLAEGTNTEAFF
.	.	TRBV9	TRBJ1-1	TGTGCCAGCAGTATCGGGGGGGGAGACACTGAAGCTTTCTTT	CASSIGGGDTEAFF
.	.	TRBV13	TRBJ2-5	TGTGCCAGCAGCATCTCTGGGACTGGAAAAGAGACCCAGTACTTC	CASSISGTGKETQYF
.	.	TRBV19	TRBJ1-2	TGTGCCAGTACCGGACAGAATCCTTTTTATGGCTACACCTTC	CASTGQNPFYGYTF
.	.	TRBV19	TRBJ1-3	TGTGCCAGTAGTATAGAAGGAATCTCTGGAAACACCATATATTTT	CASSIEGISGNTIYF
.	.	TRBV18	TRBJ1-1	TGTGCCAGCTCACCCACCGGGGTTGGGCGTTTCTTCTTT	CASSPTGVGRFFF
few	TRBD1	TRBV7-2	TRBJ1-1	TGTGCCAGCAGGCTGACAGGGCTGAACACTGAAGCTTTCTTT	CASRLTGLNTEAFF
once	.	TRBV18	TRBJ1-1	TGTGCCAGCTCACCGATGCGGGGAGGTGACACTGAAGCTTTCTTT	CASSPMRGGDTEAFF
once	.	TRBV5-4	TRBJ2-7	TGTGCCAGCAGCTTGGCCGGGGGAGCCGAGCAGTACTTC	CASSLAGGAEQYF
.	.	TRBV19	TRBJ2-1	TGTGCCAGTAGGCCGGGTCCCGCCTACAATGAGCAGTTCTTC	CASRPGPAYNEQFF
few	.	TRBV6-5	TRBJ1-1	TGTGCCAGCAGTTACGCGGCAGTCACTGAAGCTTTCTTT	CASSYAAVTEAFF
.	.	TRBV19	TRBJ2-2	TGTGCCAGTAGTATAGTATTGGCGGGGTACCACACCGGGGAGCTGTTTTTT	CASSIVLAGYHTGELFF
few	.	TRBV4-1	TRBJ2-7	TGCGCCAGCAGCCAAGACGGGGCCAGGGGATATGGCGAGCAGTACTTC	CASSQDGARGYGEQYF
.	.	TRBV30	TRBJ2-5	TGTGCCTGGAGTGTAGTTATGGCTGAGACCCAGTACTTC	CAWSVVMAETQYF